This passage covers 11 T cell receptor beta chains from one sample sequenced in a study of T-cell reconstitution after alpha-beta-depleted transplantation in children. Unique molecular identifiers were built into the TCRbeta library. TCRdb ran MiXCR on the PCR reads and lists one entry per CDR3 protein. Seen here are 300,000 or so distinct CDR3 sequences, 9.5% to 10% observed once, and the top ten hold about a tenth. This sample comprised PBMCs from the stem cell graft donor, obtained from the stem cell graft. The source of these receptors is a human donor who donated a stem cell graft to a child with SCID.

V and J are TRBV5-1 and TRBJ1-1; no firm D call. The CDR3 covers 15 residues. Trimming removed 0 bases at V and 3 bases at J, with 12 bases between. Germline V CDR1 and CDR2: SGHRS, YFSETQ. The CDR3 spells CASSLEEGRDTEAFF. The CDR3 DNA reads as TGCGCCAGCAGCTTGGAAGAGGGAAGGGACACTGAAGCTTTCTTT.

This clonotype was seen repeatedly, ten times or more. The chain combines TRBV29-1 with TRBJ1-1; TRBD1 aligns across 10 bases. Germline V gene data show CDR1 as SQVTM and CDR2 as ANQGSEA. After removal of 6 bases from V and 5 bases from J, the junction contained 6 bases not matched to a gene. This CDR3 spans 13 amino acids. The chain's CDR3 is CSVAGTGVTEAFF. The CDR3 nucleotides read TGCAGCGTAGCCGGGACAGGGGTGACTGAAGCTTTCTTT.

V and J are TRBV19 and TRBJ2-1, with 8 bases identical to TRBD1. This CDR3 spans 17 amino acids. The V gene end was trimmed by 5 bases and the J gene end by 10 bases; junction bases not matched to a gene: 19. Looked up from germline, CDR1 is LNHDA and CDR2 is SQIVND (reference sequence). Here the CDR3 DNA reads TGTGCCAGTAGTTCCCGTCAGATCCCCCAGGGGGCAAAGGAGCAGTTCTTC. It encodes CASSSRQIPQGAKEQFF.

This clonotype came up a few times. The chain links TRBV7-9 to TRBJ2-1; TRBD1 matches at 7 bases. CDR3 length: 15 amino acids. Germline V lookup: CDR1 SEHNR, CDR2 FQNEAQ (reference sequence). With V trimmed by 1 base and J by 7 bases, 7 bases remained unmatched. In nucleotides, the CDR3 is TGTGCCAGCAGCTTAGGTACAGGGGTGTTGAATGAGCAGTTCTTC. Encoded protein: CASSLGTGVLNEQFF.

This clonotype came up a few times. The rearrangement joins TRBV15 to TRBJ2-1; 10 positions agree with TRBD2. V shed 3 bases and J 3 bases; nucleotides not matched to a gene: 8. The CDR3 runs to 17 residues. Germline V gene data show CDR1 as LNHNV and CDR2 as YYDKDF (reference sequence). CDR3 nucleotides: TGTGCCACCAGCAGTGAACTACTAGCGGGGTACTACAATGAGCAGTTCTTC. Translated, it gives CATSSELLAGYYNEQFF.

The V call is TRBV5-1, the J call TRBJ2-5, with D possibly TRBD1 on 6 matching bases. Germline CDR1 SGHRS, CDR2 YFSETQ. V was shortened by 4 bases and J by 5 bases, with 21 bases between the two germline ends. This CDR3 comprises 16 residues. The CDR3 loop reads CASSATPGASWETQYF. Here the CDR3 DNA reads TGCGCCAGCAGCGCGACACCAGGGGCATCTTGGGAGACCCAGTACTTC. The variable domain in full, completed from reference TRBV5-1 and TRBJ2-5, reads KAGVTQTPRYLIKTRGQQVTLSCSPISGHRSVSWYQQTPGQGLQFLFEYFSETQRNKGNFPGRFSGRQFSNSRSEMNVSTLELGDSALYLCASSATPGASWETQYFGPGTRLLVL.

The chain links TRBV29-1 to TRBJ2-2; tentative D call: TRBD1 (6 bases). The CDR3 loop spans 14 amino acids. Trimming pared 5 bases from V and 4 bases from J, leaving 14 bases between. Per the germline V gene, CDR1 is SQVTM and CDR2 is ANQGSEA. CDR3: CSVNEHRVTGELFF. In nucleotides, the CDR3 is TGCAGCGTTAACGAACACAGGGTCACCGGGGAGCTGTTTTTT.

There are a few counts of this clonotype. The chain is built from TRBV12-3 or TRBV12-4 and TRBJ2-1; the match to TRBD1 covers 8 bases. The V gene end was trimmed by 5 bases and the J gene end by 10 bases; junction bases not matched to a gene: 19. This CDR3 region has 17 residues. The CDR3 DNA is TGTGCCAGCAGTCCAAACCTACCGGACAGGGTTGAGGGGGAGCAGTTCTTC. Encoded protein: CASSPNLPDRVEGEQFF.

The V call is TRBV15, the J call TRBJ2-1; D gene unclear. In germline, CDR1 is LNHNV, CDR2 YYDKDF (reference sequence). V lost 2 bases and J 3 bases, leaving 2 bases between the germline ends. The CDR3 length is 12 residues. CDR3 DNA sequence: TGTGCCACCAGCAGACTCTACAATGAGCAGTTCTTC. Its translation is CATSRLYNEQFF.

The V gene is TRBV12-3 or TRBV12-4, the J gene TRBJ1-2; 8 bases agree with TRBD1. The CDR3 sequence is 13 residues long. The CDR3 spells CATRTGPNYGYTF. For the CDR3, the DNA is TGTGCAACCCGGACAGGGCCAAACTATGGCTACACCTTC.

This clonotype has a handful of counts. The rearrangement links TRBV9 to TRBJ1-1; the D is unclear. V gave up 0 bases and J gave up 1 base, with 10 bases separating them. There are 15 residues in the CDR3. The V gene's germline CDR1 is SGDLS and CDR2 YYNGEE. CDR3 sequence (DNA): TGTGCCAGCAGCGTAGAGAGTTACCGGAACACTGAAGCTTTCTTT. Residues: CASSVESYRNTEAFF.